The clone carrying this T cell receptor (beta chain) was observed many times. This sample was taken from a study of T cells in Graves' hyperthyroidism and ophthalmopathy. From germline, CDR1 is SEHNR and CDR2 FQNEAQ (reference sequence). The CDR3 loop spans 14 amino acids. Amplification of TCR beta CDR3 regions used RNA as the template. HTBI primers were the set used in a first-round RT-PCR of the TCR CDR3. TCRdb reanalysed the multiplex PCR reads using MiXCR and keeps one entry per CDR3 protein. This sample has under 350,000 distinct CDR3 sequences; about a sixth occur once, and the top ten carry less than 70%.

The sequence came from a woman aged 55-75 years with Graves' ophthalmopathy. V usage is TRBV7-9 and J usage is TRBJ2-5; 8 bases fit TRBD2. The sequencing input was blood. CDR3: CATETSGSQETQYF. The CDR3 nucleotides are TGTGCTACCGAAACCAGCGGGAGCCAAGAGACCCAGTACTTC.